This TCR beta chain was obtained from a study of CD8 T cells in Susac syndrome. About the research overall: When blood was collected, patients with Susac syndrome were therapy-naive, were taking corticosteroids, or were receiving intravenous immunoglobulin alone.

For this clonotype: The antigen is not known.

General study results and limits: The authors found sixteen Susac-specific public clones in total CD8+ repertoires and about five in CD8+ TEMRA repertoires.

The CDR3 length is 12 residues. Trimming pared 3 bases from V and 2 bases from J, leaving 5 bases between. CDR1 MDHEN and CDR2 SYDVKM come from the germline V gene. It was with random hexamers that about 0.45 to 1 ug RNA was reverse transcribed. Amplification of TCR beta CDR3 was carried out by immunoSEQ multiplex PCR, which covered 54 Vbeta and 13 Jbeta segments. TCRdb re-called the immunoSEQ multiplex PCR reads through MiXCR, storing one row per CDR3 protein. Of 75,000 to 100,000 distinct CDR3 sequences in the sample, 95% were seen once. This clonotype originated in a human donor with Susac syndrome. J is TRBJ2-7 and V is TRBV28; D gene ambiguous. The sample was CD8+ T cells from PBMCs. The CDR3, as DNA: TGTGCCAGCAGTTTGCAACCCTACGAGCAGTACTTC. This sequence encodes CASSLQPYEQYF.